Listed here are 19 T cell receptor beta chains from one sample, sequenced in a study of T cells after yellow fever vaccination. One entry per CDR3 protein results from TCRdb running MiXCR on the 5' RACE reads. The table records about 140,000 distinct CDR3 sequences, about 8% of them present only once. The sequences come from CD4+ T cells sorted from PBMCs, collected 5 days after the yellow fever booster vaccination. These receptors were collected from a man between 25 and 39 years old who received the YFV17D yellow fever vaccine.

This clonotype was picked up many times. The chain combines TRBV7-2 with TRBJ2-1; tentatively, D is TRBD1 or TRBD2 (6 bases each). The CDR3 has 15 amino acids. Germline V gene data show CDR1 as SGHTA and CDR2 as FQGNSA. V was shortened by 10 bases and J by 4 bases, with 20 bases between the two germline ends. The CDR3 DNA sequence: TGTGCCACTAGCGTCGGGGGCCCTTTGTACAATGAGCAGTTCTTC. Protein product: CATSVGGPLYNEQFF.

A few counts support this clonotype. This CDR3 reads CSAPSNKAKDTEAFF. CDR3 bases: TGCAGTGCTCCTTCCAACAAGGCCAAAGACACTGAAGCTTTCTTT. The gene calls are TRBV20-1 and TRBJ1-1; D gene ambiguous. This CDR3 contains 15 residues. The ends were cut back, 5 bases at V and 3 bases at J, with 19 bases in the middle. Per the germline V gene, CDR1 is DFQATT and CDR2 is SNEGSKA (reference sequence).

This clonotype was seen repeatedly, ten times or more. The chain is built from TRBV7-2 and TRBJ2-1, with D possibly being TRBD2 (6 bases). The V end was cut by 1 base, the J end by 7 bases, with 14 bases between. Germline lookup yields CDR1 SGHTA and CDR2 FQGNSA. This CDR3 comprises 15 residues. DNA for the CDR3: TGTGCCAGCAGCTTAGGGCCAACCCGGGGGAATGAGCAGTTCTTC. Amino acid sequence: CASSLGPTRGNEQFF.

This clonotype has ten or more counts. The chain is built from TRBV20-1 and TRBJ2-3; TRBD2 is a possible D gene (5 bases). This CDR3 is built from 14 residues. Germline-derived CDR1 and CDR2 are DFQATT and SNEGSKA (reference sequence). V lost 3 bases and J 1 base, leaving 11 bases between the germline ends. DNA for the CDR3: TGCAGTGCTAGTCGGGATACGGGCACAGATACGCAGTATTTT. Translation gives CSASRDTGTDTQYF.

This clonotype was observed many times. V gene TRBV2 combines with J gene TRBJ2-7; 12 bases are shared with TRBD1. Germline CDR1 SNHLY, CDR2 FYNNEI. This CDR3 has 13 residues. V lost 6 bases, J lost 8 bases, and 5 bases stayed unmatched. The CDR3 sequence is CASRGQGAGQQYF. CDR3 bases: TGTGCCAGCAGGGGACAGGGGGCCGGCCAGCAGTACTTC.

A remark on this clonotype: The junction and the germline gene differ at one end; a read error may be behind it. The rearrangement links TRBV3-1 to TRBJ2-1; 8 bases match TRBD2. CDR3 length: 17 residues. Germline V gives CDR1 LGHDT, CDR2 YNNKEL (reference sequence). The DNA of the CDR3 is TGTGCCTGCAGCCGTAAACATAGCGGGACTAACTACAATGAGCAGTTCTTC. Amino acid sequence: CACSRKHSGTNYNEQFF.

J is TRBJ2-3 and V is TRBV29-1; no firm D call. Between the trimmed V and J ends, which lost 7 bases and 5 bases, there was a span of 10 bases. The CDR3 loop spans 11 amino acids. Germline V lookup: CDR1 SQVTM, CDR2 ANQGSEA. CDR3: CSGTLKDTQYF. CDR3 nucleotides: TGCAGCGGGACCCTTAAAGATACGCAGTATTTT.

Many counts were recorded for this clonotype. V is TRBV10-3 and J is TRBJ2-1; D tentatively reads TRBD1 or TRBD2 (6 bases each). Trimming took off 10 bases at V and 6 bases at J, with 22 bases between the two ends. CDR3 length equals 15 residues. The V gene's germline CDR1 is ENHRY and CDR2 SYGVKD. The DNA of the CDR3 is TGTGCCACCAGAGAGGCGGCCGGAGGGGGCAATGAGCAGTTCTTC. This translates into CATREAAGGGNEQFF.

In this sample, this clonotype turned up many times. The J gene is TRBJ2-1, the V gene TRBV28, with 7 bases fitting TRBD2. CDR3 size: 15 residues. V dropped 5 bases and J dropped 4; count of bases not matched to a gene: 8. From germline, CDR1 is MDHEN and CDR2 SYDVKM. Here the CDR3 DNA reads TGTGCCAGCAGTACGGAGGGACTATATTACAATGAGCAGTTCTTC. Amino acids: CASSTEGLYYNEQFF.

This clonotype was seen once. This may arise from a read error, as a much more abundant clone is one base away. The CDR3 is CASSYPDRTSPLHF. DNA for the CDR3: TGTGCCAGCAGTTATCCGGACAGAACTTCACCCCTCCACTTT. The rearrangement links TRBV6-5 to TRBJ1-6, with D perhaps TRBD1 (6 bases). The ends were cut back, 3 bases at V and 9 bases at J, with 12 bases in the middle. This CDR3 has 14 residues. The germline gives CDR1 MNHEY, CDR2 SVGAGI.

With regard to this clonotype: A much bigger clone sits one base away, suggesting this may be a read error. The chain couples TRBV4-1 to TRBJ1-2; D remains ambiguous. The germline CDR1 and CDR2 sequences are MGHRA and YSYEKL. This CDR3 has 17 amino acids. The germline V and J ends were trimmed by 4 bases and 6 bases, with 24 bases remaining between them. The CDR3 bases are TGCGCCAGCAGCCGCAAACCGGCGGGGTTGGAGGGCCATGGCTACACCTTC. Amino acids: CASSRKPAGLEGHGYTF.

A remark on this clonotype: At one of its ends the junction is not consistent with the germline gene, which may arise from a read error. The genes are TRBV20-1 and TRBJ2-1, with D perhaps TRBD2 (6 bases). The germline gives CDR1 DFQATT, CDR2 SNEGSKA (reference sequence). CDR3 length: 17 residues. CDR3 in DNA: TGCTGTGCTAGAGTTTCTAACGGAGGGAGCTCCTACAATGAGCAGTTCTTC. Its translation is CCARVSNGGSSYNEQFF.

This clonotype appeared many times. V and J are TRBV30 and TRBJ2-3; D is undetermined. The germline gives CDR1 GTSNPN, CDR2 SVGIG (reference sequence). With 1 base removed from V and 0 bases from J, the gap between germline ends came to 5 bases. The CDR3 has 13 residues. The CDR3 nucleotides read TGTGCCTGGAGTGGTCCAAGCACAGATACGCAGTATTTT. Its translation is CAWSGPSTDTQYF.

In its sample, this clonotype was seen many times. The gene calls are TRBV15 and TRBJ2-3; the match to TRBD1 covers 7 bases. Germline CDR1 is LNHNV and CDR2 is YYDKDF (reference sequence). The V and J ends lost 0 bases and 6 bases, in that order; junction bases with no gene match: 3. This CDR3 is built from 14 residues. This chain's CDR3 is CATSRDGRGDTQYF. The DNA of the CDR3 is TGTGCCACCAGCAGAGACGGCAGGGGGGATACGCAGTATTTT.

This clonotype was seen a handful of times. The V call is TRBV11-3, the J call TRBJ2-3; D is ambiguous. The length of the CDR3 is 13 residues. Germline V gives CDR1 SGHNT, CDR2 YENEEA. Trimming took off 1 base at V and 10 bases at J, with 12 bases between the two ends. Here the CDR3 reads CASSLAPTPAQYF. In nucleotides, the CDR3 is TGTGCCAGCAGCTTAGCTCCGACCCCGGCGCAGTATTTT.

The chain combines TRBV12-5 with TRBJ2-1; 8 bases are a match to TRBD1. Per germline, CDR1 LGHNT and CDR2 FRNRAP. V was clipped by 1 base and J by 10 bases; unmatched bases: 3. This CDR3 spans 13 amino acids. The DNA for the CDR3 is TGTGCTAGTGGTTTGGCAGGGGGCTGGGAGCAGTTCTTC. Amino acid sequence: CASGLAGGWEQFF.

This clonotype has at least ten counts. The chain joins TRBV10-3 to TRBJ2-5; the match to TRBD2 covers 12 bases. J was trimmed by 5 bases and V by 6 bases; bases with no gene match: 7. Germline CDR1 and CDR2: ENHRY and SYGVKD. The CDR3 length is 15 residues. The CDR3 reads CAIRTSGSDTETQYF. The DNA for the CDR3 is TGTGCCATCAGGACTAGCGGGAGCGATACGGAGACCCAGTACTTC.

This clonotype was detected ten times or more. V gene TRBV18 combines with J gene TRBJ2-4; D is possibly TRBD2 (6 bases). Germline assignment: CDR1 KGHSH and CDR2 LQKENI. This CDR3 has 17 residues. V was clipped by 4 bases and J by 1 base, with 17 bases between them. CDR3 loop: CASSRAGRGTAKNIQYF. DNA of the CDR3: TGTGCCAGCTCACGGGCGGGACGCGGGACGGCCAAAAACATTCAGTACTTC. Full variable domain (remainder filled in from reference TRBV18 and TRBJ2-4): NAGVMQNPRHLVRRRGQEARLRCSPMKGHSHVYWYRQLPEEGLKFMVYLQKENIIDESGMPKERFSAEFPKEGPSILRIQQVVRGDSAAYFCASSRAGRGTAKNIQYFGAGTRLSVL.

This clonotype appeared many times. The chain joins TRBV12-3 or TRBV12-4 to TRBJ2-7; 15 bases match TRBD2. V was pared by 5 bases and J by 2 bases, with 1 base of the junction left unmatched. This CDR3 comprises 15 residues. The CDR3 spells CASSGLAGGPYEQYF. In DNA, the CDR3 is TGTGCCAGCAGTGGACTAGCGGGAGGGCCCTACGAGCAGTACTTC.